This TCR beta chain was captured by sequencing in a study of OX40 agonist ivuxolimab in advanced cancers. Study details: Averaging about 60 years in age, with a range of about 23 to 80, the cohort was 80% to 90% male. Prior anti-PD-1, anti-PD-L1 or anti-CTLA-4 therapy was allowed; roughly 40% had some.

Profiled with immunoSEQ multiplex PCR; TCRdb holds only in-frame clones, not every one. The sample gives 68,000 or so clones, more than 80% of which show up once; 8% to 10% is in the top ten. Broader study findings: At 0.1 to 3.0 mg/kg, clonal expansion of CD4+ and CD8+ blood T cells had occurred by week 6. Determination of antigen specificity was not performed for the expanded peripheral T cells.

The CDR3 spans 14 residues. The V gene's germline CDR1 is LNHDA and CDR2 SQIVND (reference sequence). Deletions cut 5 bases from V and 1 base from J, with 12 bases between. Remarks on this clone: Its antigen is unidentified. The sample has other DNA sequences that encode this CDR3 too.

The sample here was CD4+ or CD8+ T cells sorted from blood, taken in a trial of the OX40 agonist ivuxolimab. The sequence came from an adult with an advanced solid tumor such as melanoma, head and neck, liver or kidney cancer. The chain employs TRBV19 and TRBJ2-7; D remains unclear. CDR3 DNA sequence: TGTGCCAGTAGTCCCAGACGCGTATCCTACGAGCAGTACTTC. This encodes CASSPRRVSYEQYF.